This section outlines one T cell receptor beta chain sequence together with its context. Its antigen is undetermined. This sample was taken from a study of chemoradiotherapy in HPV16-positive cancers. Study results and caveats: Functional assays defining HPV-specific T cells used only a couple of HPV16-positive patients.

V lost 2 bases and J lost 5; bases outside the gene matches: 8. CDR3 length: 15 residues. Germline loops: CDR1 SGHKS, CDR2 YYEKEE (reference sequence). The method was immunoSEQ multiplex PCR; TCRdb's version includes in-frame clones alone and lacks a portion of them. Of 15,000 to 20,000 clones in the sample, 60% to 80% were seen once. This chain joins TRBV5-5 and TRBJ2-5; TRBD2 agrees at 8 bases. This clonotype was obtained from a human donor with HPV-associated anogenital cancer. The sequencing here drew on tumor tissue, taken from a patient who underwent chemoradiotherapy. The CDR3 spells CASSFGTSYAETQYF. The CDR3 DNA follows: TGTGCCAGCAGCTTTGGGACTAGTTATGCGGAGACCCAGTACTTC.